The 26 T cell receptor beta chains reported below all come from one sample, sequenced in a study of shared clonotypes between healthy human individuals. Sequencing was performed with immunoSEQ multiplex PCR; in TCRdb, only in-frame clones are kept and a portion is missing. This sample has some 1.1 million clones, with 60% to 85% found just once. The sample comprised memory CD4+ T cells from PBMCs. Subset given: CD45RA-negative fraction. The receptors originated from a man aged 18 to 30 in good health. Some clones in this sample may be carry-over from other donors' samples.

This chain links TRBV6-6 with TRBJ1-6; D gene unclear. The CDR3 has 12 amino acids. The V gene lost 6 bases and the J gene lost 10 bases, with 10 bases spanning the gap. Germline values: CDR1 MNHNY, CDR2 SVGAGI (reference sequence). CDR3: CASSPWNSPLHF. In nucleotides, the CDR3 is TGTGCCAGCAGCCCCTGGAACTCACCCCTCCACTTT.

The rearrangement joins TRBV9 to TRBJ1-3; maybe TRBD1 (5 bases). Germline lookup yields CDR1 SGDLS and CDR2 YYNGEE. V was pared by 2 bases and J by 8 bases, with 11 bases between. The CDR3 runs 13 residues. The CDR3 here is CASSVRGGDTIYF. The CDR3 DNA reads TGTGCCAGCAGCGTTAGGGGCGGGGACACCATATATTTT.

The chain links TRBV27 to TRBJ2-1; D not certain. Germline loops: CDR1 MNHEY, CDR2 SMNVEV (reference sequence). This CDR3 spans 15 amino acids. With 5 bases removed from V and 4 bases from J, the gap between germline ends came to 15 bases. CDR3 bases: TGTGCCAGCAGTGCCCGTAGGCAGACTTACAATGAGCAGTTCTTC. Protein sequence: CASSARRQTYNEQFF.

The chain recombines TRBV5-8 with TRBJ1-1; the D gene is possibly TRBD1 (6 bases). In germline, CDR1 is SGHTS, CDR2 YDEGEE. Deletions cut 4 bases from V and 1 base from J, with 17 bases between. CDR3 length: 16 residues. The CDR3 bases are TGTGCCAGCAGCCACCGAGGGGGGAAAGGGAACACTGAAGCTTTCTTT. This codes for CASSHRGGKGNTEAFF.

This chain connects TRBV6-6 to TRBJ1-1; D perhaps matches TRBD1 (6 bases). This CDR3 spans 15 amino acids. Trimming took 5 bases from V and 1 from J, leaving 14 bases between them. Germline CDR1 reads MNHNY; CDR2 reads SVGAGI (reference sequence). The CDR3 region is CASSHPTGSNTEAFF. CDR3 nucleotides: TGTGCCAGCAGTCACCCGACAGGCTCGAACACTGAAGCTTTCTTT.

This clone was picked up one time. The gene calls are TRBV7-3 and TRBJ1-1; possible D gene TRBD1, 5 bases. CDR1 and CDR2 (germline): SGHTA, FQGTGA. There are 14 residues in the CDR3. The V end was cut by 4 bases, the J end by 4 bases, with 13 bases between. CDR3 in DNA: TGTGCCAGCAGCTCAACGGGGGGGTTCACTGAAGCTTTCTTT. Its translation is CASSSTGGFTEAFF.

V and J are TRBV19 and TRBJ1-2; D might be TRBD1 (5 bases). V lost 5 bases and J 3 bases, leaving 16 bases between the germline ends. Per germline, CDR1 LNHDA and CDR2 SQIVND (reference sequence). This CDR3 contains 15 residues. The CDR3 nucleotides are TGTGCCAGTAGTGCTAGGACAAATGATCACTATGGCTACACCTTC. Its translation: CASSARTNDHYGYTF.

This clone was observed a few times. The CDR3 protein is CASSFGTGSGYTF. CDR3 DNA: TGCGCCAGCAGCTTCGGGACAGGGAGCGGCTACACCTTC. The chain employs TRBV5-1 and TRBJ1-2; TRBD1 agrees at 9 bases. There are 13 residues in the CDR3. The germline V gene encodes CDR1 SGHRS and CDR2 YFSETQ. After removal of 2 bases from V and 8 bases from J, the junction contained 4 bases not matched to a gene.

The gene calls are TRBV5-1 and TRBJ1-1; weak D call: TRBD1 (5 bases). V was clipped by 2 bases and J by 1 base, with 15 bases between them. CDR3 length: 16 amino acids. Germline V CDR1 and CDR2: SGHRS, YFSETQ. The CDR3: CASSFGPSGRNTEAFF. The CDR3 coding sequence is TGCGCCAGCAGCTTCGGACCCTCAGGGCGGAACACTGAAGCTTTCTTT.

V and J are TRBV7-8 and TRBJ1-6, with D maybe TRBD1 (5 bases). Looked up from germline, CDR1 is SGHVS and CDR2 is FQNEAQ. The ends were cut back, 2 bases at V and 7 bases at J, with 12 bases in the middle. This CDR3 region has 15 residues. The CDR3 DNA reads as TGTGCCAGCAGCTTAATTCAGGGCCGGAATTCACCCCTCCACTTT. Its translation is CASSLIQGRNSPLHF.

A single count supports this clone. The rearrangement joins TRBV29-1 to TRBJ2-4; 12 bases match TRBD2. The CDR3 spans 20 residues. V gave up 6 bases and J gave up 0 bases; unmatched junction bases: 18. CDR1 and CDR2 from the germline V gene are SQVTM and ANQGSEA. The CDR3 loop is CSVIGNSGTSGSIAKNIQYF. Written as DNA, the CDR3 is TGCAGCGTCATTGGGAATTCGGGGACTAGCGGGTCAATAGCCAAAAACATTCAGTACTTC.

V usage is TRBV5-1 and J usage is TRBJ2-7; D is possibly TRBD2 (6 bases). This CDR3 comprises 14 residues. Germline values: CDR1 SGHRS, CDR2 YFSETQ. The V end lost 3 bases, the J end lost 0 bases, and 10 bases lay between the germline ends. Here the CDR3 reads CASSWLADSYEQYF. Here the CDR3 DNA reads TGCGCCAGCAGCTGGTTAGCGGACTCCTACGAGCAGTACTTC.

The gene calls are TRBV6-6 and TRBJ2-2; 8 bases are a match to TRBD1. CDR1 and CDR2 (germline): MNHNY, SVGAGI (reference sequence). This CDR3 contains 15 residues. The V gene end was trimmed by 6 bases and the J gene end by 5 bases; junction bases not matched to a gene: 8. The CDR3 sequence: CASRPHRGETGELFF. The CDR3 DNA reads TGTGCCAGCAGGCCCCACAGGGGGGAAACCGGGGAGCTGTTTTTT.

Points on this clone: Other DNA sequences in the sample encode the same CDR3. The V and J genes are TRBV5-1 and TRBJ2-5; maybe TRBD1 (5 bases). The length of the CDR3 is 12 residues. V lost 0 bases to trimming and J lost 5 bases, with 5 bases between them. The V gene's germline CDR1 is SGHRS and CDR2 YFSETQ. DNA of the CDR3: TGCGCCAGCAGCTTGGAGGGGGAGACCCAGTACTTC. As protein: CASSLEGETQYF.

This clone was observed a single time. The rearrangement joins TRBV7-9 to TRBJ2-4; D possibly uses TRBD1 or TRBD2 (7 bases each). The germline gives CDR1 SEHNR, CDR2 FQNEAQ (reference sequence). The CDR3 has 16 amino acids. Trimming shortened V by 4 bases and J by 6 bases, and 19 bases separated the two germline ends. CDR3 bases: TGTGCCAGCAGCTCATGGGGGGGACAGCAGTTAAACATTCAGTACTTC. This sequence encodes CASSSWGGQQLNIQYF.

The chain has TRBV6-5 and TRBJ2-3; D gene unclear. Germline CDR1 reads MNHEY; CDR2 reads SVGAGI. The CDR3 spans 14 residues. V gave up 0 bases and J gave up 0 bases, with 4 bases separating them. CDR3 sequence reads: CASSYSASTDTQYF. The CDR3 DNA is TGTGCCAGCAGTTACTCGGCCAGCACAGATACGCAGTATTTT.

This chain links TRBV10-1 with TRBJ2-7; D is possibly TRBD2 (6 bases). This CDR3 comprises 15 residues. Trimming took off 0 bases at V and 3 bases at J, with 12 bases between the two ends. Germline lookup yields CDR1 WNHNN and CDR2 SYGVQD (reference sequence). CDR3 in DNA: TGCGCCAGCAGTGAGTCGCGGGGTCCAATCTACGAGCAGTACTTC. Its protein product is CASSESRGPIYEQYF.

Note on this clone: Other DNA variants within this sample encode the same CDR3. The V call is TRBV28, the J call TRBJ1-1; D ambiguous. Looked up from germline, CDR1 is MDHEN and CDR2 is SYDVKM. The CDR3 is made up of 11 amino acids. The V end lost 4 bases, the J end lost 4 bases, and 4 bases lay between the germline ends. CDR3 sequence reads: CASSSRTEAFF. The CDR3 DNA reads as TGTGCCAGCAGTTCCCGCACTGAAGCTTTCTTT.

The V call is TRBV7-2, the J call TRBJ1-2; unclear D gene. Trimming took off 5 bases at V and 6 bases at J, with 13 bases between the two ends. This CDR3 region has 13 residues. Germline assignment: CDR1 SGHTA and CDR2 FQGNSA. Here the CDR3 reads CASSLGPSDGYTF. The DNA of the CDR3 is TGTGCCAGCAGCCTCGGGCCGAGTGATGGCTACACCTTC.

The J gene is TRBJ1-1, the V gene TRBV6-6; maybe TRBD1 (5 bases). The CDR3 contains 15 residues. The germline CDR1 and CDR2 sequences are MNHNY and SVGAGI (reference sequence). Trimming took 6 bases from V and 0 from J, leaving 14 bases between them. The CDR3 protein is CASSPRGSMNTEAFF. CDR3 bases: TGTGCCAGCAGCCCCCGGGGGAGCATGAACACTGAAGCTTTCTTT.

This rearrangement joins TRBV5-1 to TRBJ1-3; D is uncertain. The V end lost 2 bases, the J end lost 0 bases, and 12 bases lay between the germline ends. The CDR3 sequence is 16 residues long. Germline V gene lookup returns CDR1 SGHRS and CDR2 YFSETQ. The CDR3 region is CASSFRGPFSGNTIYF. The CDR3 DNA reads TGCGCCAGCAGCTTCAGAGGCCCCTTCTCTGGAAACACCATATATTTT.

The V gene is TRBV4-1, the J gene TRBJ1-3; D remains unclear. The CDR3 is made up of 14 amino acids. Looked up from germline, CDR1 is MGHRA and CDR2 is YSYEKL. Deletions cut 4 bases from V and 0 bases from J, with 7 bases between. CDR3 loop: CASSLSSSGNTIYF. The CDR3 DNA reads as TGCGCCAGCAGCCTCTCAAGCTCTGGAAACACCATATATTTT.

This chain uses TRBV18 with TRBJ2-6; the D call may be TRBD1 or TRBD2 (5 bases each). The CDR3 contains 16 residues. V gave up 5 bases and J gave up 0 bases, with 11 bases separating them. The germline gives CDR1 KGHSH, CDR2 LQKENI. CDR3 protein: CASSSSGTSGANVLTF. The CDR3 nucleotides read TGTGCCAGCTCATCTTCAGGGACCTCTGGGGCCAACGTCCTGACTTTC.

The chain recombines TRBV28 with TRBJ2-1, with a tentative D call TRBD1 (6 bases). Trimming pared 7 bases from V and 0 bases from J, leaving 13 bases between. Germline lookup yields CDR1 MDHEN and CDR2 SYDVKM. This CDR3 has 15 residues. The CDR3 sequence is CASTHRGSSYNEQFF. The CDR3 bases are TGTGCCAGCACCCATAGGGGGAGCTCCTACAATGAGCAGTTCTTC.

The rearrangement uses TRBV28 and TRBJ1-1; maybe TRBD1 (6 bases). CDR3 length: 15 residues. Trimming shortened V by 8 bases and J by 1 base, and 17 bases separated the two germline ends. The V gene's germline CDR1 is MDHEN and CDR2 SYDVKM. The CDR3 reads CASHIRGTANTEAFF. The DNA of the CDR3 is TGTGCCAGCCATATAAGGGGGACGGCGAACACTGAAGCTTTCTTT. The full variable domain, rest sourced from reference TRBV28 and TRBJ1-1, is DVKVTQSSRYLVKRTGEKVFLECVQDMDHENMFWYRQDPGLGLRLIYFSYDVKMKEKGDIPEGYSVSREKKERFSLILESASTNQTSMYLCASHIRGTANTEAFFGQGTRLTVV.

This chain's CDR3 is CASRAGTSPYEQYF. DNA of the CDR3: TGTGCCAGCAGGGCCGGGACTAGCCCCTACGAGCAGTACTTC. J is TRBJ2-7 and V is TRBV2; the match to TRBD2 covers 9 bases. The CDR3 loop spans 14 amino acids. Germline assignment: CDR1 SNHLY and CDR2 FYNNEI. Germline trimming cut 6 bases from V and 2 bases from J; bases unmatched to any gene: 5.